This T cell receptor (beta chain) was sequenced during a study of T cells in Graves' hyperthyroidism and ophthalmopathy. The TCR beta CDR3 regions underwent amplification using RNA transcripts as the source. HTBI primers were used for first-round RT-PCR of the TCR CDR3. A single record per CDR3 protein comes from TCRdb applying MiXCR to the multiplex PCR reads. The sample shows 600,000 to 700,000 distinct CDR3 sequences, roughly 14% of them seen only once. Germline V gene data show CDR1 as PRHDT and CDR2 as FYEKMQ (reference sequence). V was shortened by 4 bases and J by 6 bases, with 12 bases between the two germline ends. The CDR3 spans 13 residues. In this sample, this clonotype turned up a few times.

The chain uses TRBV13 and TRBJ1-2, with TRBD1 as a possible D gene (6 bases). The sequencing sample was made of blood. The origin of this receptor is a woman in her thirties or forties with Graves' ophthalmopathy. In DNA form, the CDR3 reads TGTGCCAGCAGCTCCCAGGGGCGCGATGGCTACACCTTC. It codes for CASSSQGRDGYTF. The full variable domain, its missing parts supplied by reference TRBV13 and TRBJ1-2, is AAGVIQSPRHLIKEKRETATLKCYPIPRHDTVYWYQQGPGQDPQFLISFYEKMQSDKGSIPDRFSAQQFSDYHSELNMSSLELGDSALYFCASSSQGRDGYTFGSGTRLTVV.